This TCR beta chain was sequenced in a study of T cells in Graves' hyperthyroidism and ophthalmopathy. The CDR3 contains 15 residues. CDR1 is ENHRY and CDR2 is SYGVKD in the germline V gene. J gave up 8 bases and V 6 bases, and 4 bases lay outside the gene matches. Overall study findings and caveats: Ophthalmopathy cases were set apart from stable hyperthyroidism by a 13 V-J model.

There were TCR beta CDR3 regions amplified from RNA transcripts. An initial round of RT-PCR targeting the TCR CDR3 relied on the HTBI primer set. TCRdb called the multiplex PCR reads again in MiXCR, with one record for every CDR3 protein. The sample lists hundreds of thousands of distinct CDR3 sequences; approximately 14% were seen once. A few counts support this clonotype. Antigen: not known. Sample: blood. The clonotype originates from a woman in her 50s with Graves' ophthalmopathy. The chain has TRBV10-3 and TRBJ2-1; 16 bases are shared with TRBD2. The CDR3 DNA follows: TGTGCCATCAGCGGGACTAGCGGGAGGGTTGATGAGCAGTTCTTC. Amino acid sequence: CAISGTSGRVDEQFF.